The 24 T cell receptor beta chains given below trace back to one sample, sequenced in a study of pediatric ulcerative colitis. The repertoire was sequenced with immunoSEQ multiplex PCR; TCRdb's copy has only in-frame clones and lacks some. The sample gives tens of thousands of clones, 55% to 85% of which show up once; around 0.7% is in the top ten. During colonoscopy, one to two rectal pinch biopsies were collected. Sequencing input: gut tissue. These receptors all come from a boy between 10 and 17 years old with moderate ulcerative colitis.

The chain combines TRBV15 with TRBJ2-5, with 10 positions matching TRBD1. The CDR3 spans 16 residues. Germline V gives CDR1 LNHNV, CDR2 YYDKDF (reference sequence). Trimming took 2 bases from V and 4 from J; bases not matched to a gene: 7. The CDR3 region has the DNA TGTGCCACCAGCAGACCCGGGACAGGGGAGTTAGAGACCCAGTACTTC. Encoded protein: CATSRPGTGELETQYF.

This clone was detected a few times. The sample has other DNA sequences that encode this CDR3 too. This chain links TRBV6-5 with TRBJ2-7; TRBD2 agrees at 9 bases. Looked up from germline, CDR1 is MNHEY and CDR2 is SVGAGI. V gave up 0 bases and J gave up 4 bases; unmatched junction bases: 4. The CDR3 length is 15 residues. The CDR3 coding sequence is TGTGCCAGCAGTTACTCGGGACTAGCCCTTTACGAGCAGTACTTC. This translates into CASSYSGLALYEQYF.

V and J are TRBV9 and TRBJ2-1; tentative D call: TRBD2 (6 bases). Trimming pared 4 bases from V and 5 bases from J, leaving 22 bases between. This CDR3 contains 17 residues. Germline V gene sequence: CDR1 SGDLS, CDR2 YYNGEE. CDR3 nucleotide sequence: TGTGCCAGCAGCCCAAGATGGGGGGTGGGTAATAACAATGAGCAGTTCTTC. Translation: CASSPRWGVGNNNEQFF.

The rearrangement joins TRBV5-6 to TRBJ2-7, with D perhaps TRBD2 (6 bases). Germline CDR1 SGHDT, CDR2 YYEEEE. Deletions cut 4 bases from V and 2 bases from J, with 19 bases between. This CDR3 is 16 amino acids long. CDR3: CASSGEAGWIPYEQYF. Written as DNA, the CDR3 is TGTGCCAGCAGCGGGGAGGCAGGGTGGATTCCCTACGAGCAGTACTTC.

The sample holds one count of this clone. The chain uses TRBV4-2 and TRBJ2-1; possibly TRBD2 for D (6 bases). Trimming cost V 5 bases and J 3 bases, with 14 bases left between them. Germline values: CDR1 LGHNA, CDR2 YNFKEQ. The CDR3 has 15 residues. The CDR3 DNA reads TGTGCCAGCAGCGTCACCGGGACTCTCTACAATGAGCAGTTCTTC. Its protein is CASSVTGTLYNEQFF.

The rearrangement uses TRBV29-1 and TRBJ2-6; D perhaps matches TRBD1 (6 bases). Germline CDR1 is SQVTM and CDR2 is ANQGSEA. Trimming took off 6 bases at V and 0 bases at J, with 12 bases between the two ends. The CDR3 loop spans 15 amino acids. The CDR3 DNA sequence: TGCAGCGTGGCTGACAGGTTCTCTGGGGCCAACGTCCTGACTTTC. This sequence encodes CSVADRFSGANVLTF.

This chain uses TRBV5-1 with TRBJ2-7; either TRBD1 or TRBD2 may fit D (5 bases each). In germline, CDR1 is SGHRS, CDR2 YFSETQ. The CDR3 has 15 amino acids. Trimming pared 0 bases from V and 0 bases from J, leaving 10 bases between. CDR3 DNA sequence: TGCGCCAGCAGCTTGGGCGCAGGGAGCTCCTACGAGCAGTACTTC. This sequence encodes CASSLGAGSSYEQYF.

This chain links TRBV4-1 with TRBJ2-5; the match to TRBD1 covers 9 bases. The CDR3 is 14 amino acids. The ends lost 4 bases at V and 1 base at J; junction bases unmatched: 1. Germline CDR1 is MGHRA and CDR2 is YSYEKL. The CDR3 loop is CASSPTGGQETQYF. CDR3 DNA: TGCGCCAGCAGCCCGACAGGGGGCCAAGAGACCCAGTACTTC.

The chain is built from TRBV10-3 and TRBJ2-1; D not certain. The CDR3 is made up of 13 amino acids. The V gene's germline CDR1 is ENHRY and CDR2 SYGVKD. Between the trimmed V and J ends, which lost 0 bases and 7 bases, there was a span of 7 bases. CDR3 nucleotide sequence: TGTGCCATCAGTGAGTCGGCGCAGAATGAGCAGTTCTTC. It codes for CAISESAQNEQFF.

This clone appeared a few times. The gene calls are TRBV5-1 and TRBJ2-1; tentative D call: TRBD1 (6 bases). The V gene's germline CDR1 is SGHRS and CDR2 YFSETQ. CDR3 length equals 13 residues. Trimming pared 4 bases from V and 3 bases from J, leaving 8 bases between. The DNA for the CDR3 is TGCGCCAGCAGCCCGGACAGCTACAATGAGCAGTTCTTC. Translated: CASSPDSYNEQFF.

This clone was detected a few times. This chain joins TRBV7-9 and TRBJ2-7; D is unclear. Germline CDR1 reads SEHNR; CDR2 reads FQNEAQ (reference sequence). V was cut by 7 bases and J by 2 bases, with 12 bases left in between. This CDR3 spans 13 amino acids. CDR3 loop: CASIPRNAYEQYF. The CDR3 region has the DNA TGTGCCAGCATCCCGAGGAATGCCTACGAGCAGTACTTC.

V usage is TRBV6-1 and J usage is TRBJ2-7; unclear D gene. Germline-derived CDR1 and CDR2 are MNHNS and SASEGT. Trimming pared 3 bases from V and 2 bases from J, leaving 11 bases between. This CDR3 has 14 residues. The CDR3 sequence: CASSDRLDTYEQYF. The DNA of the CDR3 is TGTGCCAGCAGTGACCGCCTGGATACCTACGAGCAGTACTTC.

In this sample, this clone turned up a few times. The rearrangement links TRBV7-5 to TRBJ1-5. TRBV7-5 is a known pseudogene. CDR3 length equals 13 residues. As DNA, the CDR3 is TGTGTCAGAAGCTTATGTGCCAATCAGCCCCAGCATTTT. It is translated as CVRSLCANQPQHF.

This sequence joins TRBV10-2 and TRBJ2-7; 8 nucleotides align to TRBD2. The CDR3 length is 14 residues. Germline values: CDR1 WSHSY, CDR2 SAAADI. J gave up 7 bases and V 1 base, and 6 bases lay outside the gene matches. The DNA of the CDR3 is TGCGCCAGCAGTGAGTTACGGGTAGCGGGAGAGCAGTACTTC. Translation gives CASSELRVAGEQYF.

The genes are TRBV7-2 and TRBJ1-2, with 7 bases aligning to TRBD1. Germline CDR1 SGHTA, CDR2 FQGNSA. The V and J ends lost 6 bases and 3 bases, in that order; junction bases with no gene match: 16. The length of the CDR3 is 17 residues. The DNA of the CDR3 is TGTGCCAGCAGTTCGTACTTCCGGGACAGTGAGGACTATGGCTACACCTTC. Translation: CASSSYFRDSEDYGYTF.

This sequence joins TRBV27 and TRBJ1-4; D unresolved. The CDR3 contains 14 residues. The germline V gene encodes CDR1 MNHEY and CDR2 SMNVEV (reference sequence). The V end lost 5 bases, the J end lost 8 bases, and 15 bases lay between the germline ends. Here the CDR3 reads CASSAAGRLEKLFF. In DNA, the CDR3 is TGTGCCAGCAGTGCTGCGGGGAGGCTCGAAAAACTGTTTTTT.

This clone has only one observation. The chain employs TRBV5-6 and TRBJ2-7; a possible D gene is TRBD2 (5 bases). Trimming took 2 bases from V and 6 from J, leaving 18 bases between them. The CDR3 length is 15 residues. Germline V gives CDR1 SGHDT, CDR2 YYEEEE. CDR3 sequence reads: CASSFGRTPAGEQYF. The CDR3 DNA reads TGTGCCAGCAGCTTCGGGCGGACTCCCGCGGGCGAGCAGTACTTC.

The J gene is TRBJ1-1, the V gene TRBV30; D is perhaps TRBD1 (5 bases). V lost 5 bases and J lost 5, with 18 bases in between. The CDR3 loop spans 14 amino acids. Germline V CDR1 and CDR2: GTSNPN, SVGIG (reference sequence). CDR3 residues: CAWVTGGWGTEAFF. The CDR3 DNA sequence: TGTGCCTGGGTCACTGGGGGGTGGGGAACTGAAGCTTTCTTT.

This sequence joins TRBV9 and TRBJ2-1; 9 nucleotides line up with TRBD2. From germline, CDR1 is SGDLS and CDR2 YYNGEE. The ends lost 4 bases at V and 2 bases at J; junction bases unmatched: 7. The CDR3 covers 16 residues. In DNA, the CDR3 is TGTGCCAGCAGCTCTCTAGCGGGGACCACCTACAATGAGCAGTTCTTC. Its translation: CASSSLAGTTYNEQFF.

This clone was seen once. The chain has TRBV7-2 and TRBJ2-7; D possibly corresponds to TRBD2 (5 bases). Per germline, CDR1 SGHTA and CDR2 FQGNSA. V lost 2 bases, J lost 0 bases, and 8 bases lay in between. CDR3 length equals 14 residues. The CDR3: CASSLYSDSYEQYF. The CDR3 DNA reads TGTGCCAGCAGCTTATATAGCGACTCCTACGAGCAGTACTTC. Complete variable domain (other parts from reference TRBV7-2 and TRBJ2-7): GAGVSQSPSNKVTEKGKDVELRCDPISGHTALYWYRQSLGQGLEFLIYFQGNSAPDKSGLPSDRFSAERTGGSVSTLTIQRTQQEDSAVYLCASSLYSDSYEQYFGPGTRLTVT.

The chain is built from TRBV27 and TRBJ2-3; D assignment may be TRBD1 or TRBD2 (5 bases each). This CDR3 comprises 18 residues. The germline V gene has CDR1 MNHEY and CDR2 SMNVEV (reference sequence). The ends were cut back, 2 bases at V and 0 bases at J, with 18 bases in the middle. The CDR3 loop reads CASSLRGPFLFSTDTQYF. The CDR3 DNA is TGTGCCAGCAGTTTAAGGGGACCGTTCCTATTTAGCACAGATACGCAGTATTTT.

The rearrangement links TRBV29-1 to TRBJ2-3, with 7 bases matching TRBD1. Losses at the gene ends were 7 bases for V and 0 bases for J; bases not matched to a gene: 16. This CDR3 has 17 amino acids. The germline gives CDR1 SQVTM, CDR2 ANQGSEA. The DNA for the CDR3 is TGCAGCGCCCGGCTGGGGGACAGAGAACCTAGCACAGATACGCAGTATTTT. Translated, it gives CSARLGDREPSTDTQYF.

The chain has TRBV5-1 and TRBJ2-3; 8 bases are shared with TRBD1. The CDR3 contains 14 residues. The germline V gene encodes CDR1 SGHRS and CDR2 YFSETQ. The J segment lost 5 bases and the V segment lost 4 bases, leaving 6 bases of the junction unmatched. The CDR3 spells CASSPQGAGDTQYF. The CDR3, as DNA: TGCGCCAGCAGCCCGCAGGGGGCAGGAGATACGCAGTATTTT. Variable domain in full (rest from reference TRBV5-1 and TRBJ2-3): KAGVTQTPRYLIKTRGQQVTLSCSPISGHRSVSWYQQTPGQGLQFLFEYFSETQRNKGNFPGRFSGRQFSNSRSEMNVSTLELGDSALYLCASSPQGAGDTQYFGPGTRLTVL.

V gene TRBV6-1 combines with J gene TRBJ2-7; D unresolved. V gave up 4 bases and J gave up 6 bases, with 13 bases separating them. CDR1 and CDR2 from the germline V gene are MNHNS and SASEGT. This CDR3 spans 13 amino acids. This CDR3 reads CASSGVGPLEQYF. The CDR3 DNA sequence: TGTGCCAGCAGTGGTGTAGGGCCGCTCGAGCAGTACTTC.